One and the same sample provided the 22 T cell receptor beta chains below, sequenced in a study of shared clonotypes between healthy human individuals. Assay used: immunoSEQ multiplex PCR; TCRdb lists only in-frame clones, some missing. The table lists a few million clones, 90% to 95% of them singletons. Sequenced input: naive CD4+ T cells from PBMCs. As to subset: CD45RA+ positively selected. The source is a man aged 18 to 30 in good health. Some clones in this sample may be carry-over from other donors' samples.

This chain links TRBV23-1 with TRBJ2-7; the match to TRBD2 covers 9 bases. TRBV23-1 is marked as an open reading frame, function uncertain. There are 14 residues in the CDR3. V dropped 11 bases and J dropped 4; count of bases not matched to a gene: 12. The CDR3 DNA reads TGCGCCGCGGGGGGGGCACCAGATGCTTACGAGCAGTACTTC. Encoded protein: CAAGGAPDAYEQYF.

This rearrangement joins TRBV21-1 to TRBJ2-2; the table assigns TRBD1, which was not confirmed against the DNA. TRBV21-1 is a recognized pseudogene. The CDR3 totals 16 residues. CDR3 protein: CASRTGQSPNTGELFF. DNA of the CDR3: TGTGCCAGCAGGACGGGACAGTCACCGAACACCGGGGAGCTGTTTTTT.

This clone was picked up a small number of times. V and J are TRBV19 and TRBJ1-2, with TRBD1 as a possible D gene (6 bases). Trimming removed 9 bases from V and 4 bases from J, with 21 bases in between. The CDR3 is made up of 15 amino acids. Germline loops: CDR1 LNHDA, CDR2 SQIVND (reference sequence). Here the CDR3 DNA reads TGTGCCAGCATTGACCGGGACACAGTTCCCTATGGCTACACCTTC. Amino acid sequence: CASIDRDTVPYGYTF.

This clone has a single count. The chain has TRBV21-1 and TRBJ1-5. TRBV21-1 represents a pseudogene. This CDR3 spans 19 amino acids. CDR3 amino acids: CASSKALGGSDRGNQPQHF. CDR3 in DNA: TGTGCCAGCAGCAAAGCGCTTGGCGGTTCGGATAGAGGCAATCAGCCCCAGCATTTT.

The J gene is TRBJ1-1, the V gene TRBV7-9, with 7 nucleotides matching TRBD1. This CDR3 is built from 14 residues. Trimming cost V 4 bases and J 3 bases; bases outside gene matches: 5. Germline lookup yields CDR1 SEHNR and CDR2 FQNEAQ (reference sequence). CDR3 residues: CASSYTGDYTEAFF. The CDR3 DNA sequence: TGTGCCAGCAGCTATACAGGGGACTACACTGAAGCTTTCTTT. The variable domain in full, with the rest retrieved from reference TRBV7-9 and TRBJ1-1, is DTGVSQNPRHKITKRGQNVTFRCDPISEHNRLYWYRQTLGQGPEFLTYFQNEAQLEKSRLLSDRFSAERPKGSFSTLEIQRTEQGDSAMYLCASSYTGDYTEAFFGQGTRLTVV.

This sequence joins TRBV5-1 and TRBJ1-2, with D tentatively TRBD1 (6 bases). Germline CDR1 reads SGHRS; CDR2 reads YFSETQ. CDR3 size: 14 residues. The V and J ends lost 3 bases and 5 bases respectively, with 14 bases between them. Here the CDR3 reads CASSSQGWLYGYTF. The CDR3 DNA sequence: TGCGCCAGCAGCTCGCAGGGGTGGTTATATGGCTACACCTTC.

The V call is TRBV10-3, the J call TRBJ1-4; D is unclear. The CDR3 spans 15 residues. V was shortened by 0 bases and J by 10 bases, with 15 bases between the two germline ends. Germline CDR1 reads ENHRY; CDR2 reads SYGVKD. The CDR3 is CAISESVAGAPKLFF. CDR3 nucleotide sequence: TGTGCCATCAGTGAGTCCGTGGCGGGCGCCCCAAAACTGTTTTTT.

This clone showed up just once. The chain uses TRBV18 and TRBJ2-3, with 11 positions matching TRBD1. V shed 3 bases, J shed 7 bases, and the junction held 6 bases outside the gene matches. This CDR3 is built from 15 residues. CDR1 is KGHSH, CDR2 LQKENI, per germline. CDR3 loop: CASSPSGTGGNTQYF. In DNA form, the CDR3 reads TGTGCCAGCTCACCGTCCGGGACAGGGGGGAATACGCAGTATTTT.

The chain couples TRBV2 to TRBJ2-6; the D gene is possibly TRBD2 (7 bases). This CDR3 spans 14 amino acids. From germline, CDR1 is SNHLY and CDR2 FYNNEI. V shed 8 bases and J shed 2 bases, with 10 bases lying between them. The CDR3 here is CASLGGAGANVLTF. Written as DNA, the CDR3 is TGTGCCAGCCTAGGGGGGGCTGGGGCCAACGTCCTGACTTTC.

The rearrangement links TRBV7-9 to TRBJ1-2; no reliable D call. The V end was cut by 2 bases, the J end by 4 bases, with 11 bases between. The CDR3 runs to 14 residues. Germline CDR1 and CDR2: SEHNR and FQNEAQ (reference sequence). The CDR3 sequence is CASSLTWDRYGYTF. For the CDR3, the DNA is TGTGCCAGCAGCTTAACTTGGGATCGCTATGGCTACACCTTC.

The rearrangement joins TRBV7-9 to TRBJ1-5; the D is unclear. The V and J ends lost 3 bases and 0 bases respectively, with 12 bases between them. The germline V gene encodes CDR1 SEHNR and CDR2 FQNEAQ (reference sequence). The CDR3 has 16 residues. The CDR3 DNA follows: TGTGCCAGCAGCTTCGATACGGGCTTTAGCAATCAGCCCCAGCATTTT. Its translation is CASSFDTGFSNQPQHF. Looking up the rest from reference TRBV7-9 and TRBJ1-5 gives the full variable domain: DTGVSQNPRHKITKRGQNVTFRCDPISEHNRLYWYRQTLGQGPEFLTYFQNEAQLEKSRLLSDRFSAERPKGSFSTLEIQRTEQGDSAMYLCASSFDTGFSNQPQHFGDGTRLSIL.

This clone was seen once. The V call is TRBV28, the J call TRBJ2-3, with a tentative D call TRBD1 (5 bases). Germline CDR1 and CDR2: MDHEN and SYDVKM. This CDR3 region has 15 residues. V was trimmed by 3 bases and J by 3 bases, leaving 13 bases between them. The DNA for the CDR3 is TGTGCCAGCAGTTTTCCTAGGGGCAGGACAGATACGCAGTATTTT. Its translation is CASSFPRGRTDTQYF.

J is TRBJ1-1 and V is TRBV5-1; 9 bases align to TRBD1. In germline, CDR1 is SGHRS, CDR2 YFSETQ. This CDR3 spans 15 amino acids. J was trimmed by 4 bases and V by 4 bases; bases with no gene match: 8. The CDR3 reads CASSPRDRVATEAFF. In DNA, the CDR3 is TGCGCCAGCAGCCCAAGGGACAGGGTTGCCACTGAAGCTTTCTTT.

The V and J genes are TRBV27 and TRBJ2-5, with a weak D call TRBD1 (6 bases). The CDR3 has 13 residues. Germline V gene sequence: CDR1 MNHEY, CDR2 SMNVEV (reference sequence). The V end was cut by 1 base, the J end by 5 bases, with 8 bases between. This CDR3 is CASSLWGRETQYF. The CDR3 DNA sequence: TGTGCCAGCAGTTTATGGGGGCGGGAGACCCAGTACTTC.

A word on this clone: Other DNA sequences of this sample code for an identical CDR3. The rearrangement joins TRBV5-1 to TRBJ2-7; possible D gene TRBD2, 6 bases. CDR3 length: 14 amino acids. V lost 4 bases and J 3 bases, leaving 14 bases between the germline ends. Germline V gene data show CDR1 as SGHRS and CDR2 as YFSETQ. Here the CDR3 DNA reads TGCGCCAGCAGCCCCGGCGGGGAAGGCTACGAGCAGTACTTC. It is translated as CASSPGGEGYEQYF.

Here the CDR3 reads CSFLGTSVFRYNEQFF. Written as DNA, the CDR3 is TGCAGCTTCCTTGGGACTAGCGTCTTTCGATACAATGAGCAGTTCTTC. This chain uses TRBV29-1 with TRBJ2-1; 10 bases match TRBD2. This CDR3 comprises 16 residues. The germline gives CDR1 SQVTM, CDR2 ANQGSEA. V was pared by 8 bases and J by 4 bases, with 14 bases of the junction left unmatched.

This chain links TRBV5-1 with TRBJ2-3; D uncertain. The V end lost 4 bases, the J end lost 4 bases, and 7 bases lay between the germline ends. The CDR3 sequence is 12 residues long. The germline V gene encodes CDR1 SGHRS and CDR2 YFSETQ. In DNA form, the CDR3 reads TGCGCCAGCAGCATAGCCGCAGATACGCAGTATTTT. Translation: CASSIAADTQYF.

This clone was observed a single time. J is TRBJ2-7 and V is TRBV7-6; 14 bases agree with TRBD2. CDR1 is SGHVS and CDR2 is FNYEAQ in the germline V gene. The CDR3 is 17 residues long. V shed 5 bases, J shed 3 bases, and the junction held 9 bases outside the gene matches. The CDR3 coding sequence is TGTGCCAGCAGCCCCAGAACAGGACTAGCGGGAGGCTACGAGCAGTACTTC. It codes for CASSPRTGLAGGYEQYF.

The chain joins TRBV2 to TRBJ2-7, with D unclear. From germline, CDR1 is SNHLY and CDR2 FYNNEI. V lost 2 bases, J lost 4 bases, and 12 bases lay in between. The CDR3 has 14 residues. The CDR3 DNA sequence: TGTGCCAGCAGTGAATTTAGCCGGATTTACGAGCAGTACTTC. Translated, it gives CASSEFSRIYEQYF. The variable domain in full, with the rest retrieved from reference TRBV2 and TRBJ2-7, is EPEVTQTPSHQVTQMGQEVILRCVPISNHLYFYWYRQILGQKVEFLVSFYNNEISEKSEIFDDQFSVERPDGSNFTLKIRSTKLEDSAMYFCASSEFSRIYEQYFGPGTRLTVT.

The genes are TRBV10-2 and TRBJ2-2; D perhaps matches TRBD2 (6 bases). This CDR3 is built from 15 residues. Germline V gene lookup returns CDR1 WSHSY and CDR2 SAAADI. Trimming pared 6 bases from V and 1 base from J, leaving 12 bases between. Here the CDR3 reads CASRDRELNTGELFF. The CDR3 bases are TGCGCCAGCAGGGACCGGGAGCTGAACACCGGGGAGCTGTTTTTT.

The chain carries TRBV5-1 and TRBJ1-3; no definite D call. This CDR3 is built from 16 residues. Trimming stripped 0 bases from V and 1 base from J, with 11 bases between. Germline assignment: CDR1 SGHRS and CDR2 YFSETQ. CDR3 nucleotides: TGCGCCAGCAGCTTGGACCCCATAGAGTCTGGAAACACCATATATTTT. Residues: CASSLDPIESGNTIYF.

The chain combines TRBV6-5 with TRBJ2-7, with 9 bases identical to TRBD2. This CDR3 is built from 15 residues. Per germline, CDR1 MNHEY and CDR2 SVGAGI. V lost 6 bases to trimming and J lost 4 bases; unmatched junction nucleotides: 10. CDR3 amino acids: CASSPLGGRVYEQYF. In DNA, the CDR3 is TGTGCCAGCAGCCCCCTAGGCGGGAGGGTTTACGAGCAGTACTTC.